These 23 T cell receptor beta chains originate from one sample sequenced in a study of STAT5B mutations in CD4+ large granular lymphocyte leukemia. Profiling relied on immunoSEQ multiplex PCR, and the TCRdb table lists in-frame clones only, not all of them. The table has just over 25,000 clones, 65% to 90% seen once. Sequencing used CD4+ T cells from blood buffy coats. Receptor source: a human donor in good health.

This clone was seen more than once but under ten times. J is TRBJ1-5 and V is TRBV19; 10 bases map to TRBD1. J was trimmed by 3 bases and V by 3 bases; bases with no gene match: 5. The CDR3 has 16 residues. CDR1 is LNHDA, CDR2 SQIVND, per germline (reference sequence). The CDR3 loop reads CASSMMGQGHNQPQHF. The CDR3 DNA sequence: TGTGCCAGTAGTATGATGGGACAGGGGCACAATCAGCCCCAGCATTTT.

Only a few counts were recorded for this clone. The CDR3 sequence is CASSERGNQPQHF. The CDR3 DNA follows: TGCGCCAGCAGTGAACGGGGCAATCAGCCCCAGCATTTT. The rearrangement links TRBV10-1 to TRBJ1-5, with D hard to call. Germline V CDR1 and CDR2: WNHNN, SYGVQD (reference sequence). V shed 3 bases and J shed 2 bases, with 5 bases lying between them. The CDR3 is made up of 13 amino acids.

The V call is TRBV6-6, the J call TRBJ2-7; D unclear. The germline V gene has CDR1 MNHNY and CDR2 SVGAGI (reference sequence). This CDR3 is built from 16 residues. The V end lost 5 bases, the J end lost 0 bases, and 17 bases lay between the germline ends. This CDR3 reads CASSLQQTTSSYEQYF. The CDR3 coding sequence is TGTGCCAGCAGTCTCCAACAGACGACGAGCTCCTACGAGCAGTACTTC.

In its sample, this clone was seen once. This sequence joins TRBV28 and TRBJ2-7, with D perhaps TRBD2 (6 bases). Trimming took 3 bases from V and 1 from J, leaving 13 bases between them. The CDR3 spans 15 residues. Germline CDR1 reads MDHEN; CDR2 reads SYDVKM. The CDR3 sequence: CASSFAGRPSYEQYV. Here the CDR3 DNA reads TGTGCCAGCAGTTTTGCGGGACGGCCGTCCTACGAGCAGTACGTC.

The chain links TRBV5-1 to TRBJ2-5; tentatively, D is TRBD1 (5 bases). Between the trimmed V and J ends, which lost 2 bases and 0 bases, there was a span of 11 bases. The CDR3 is made up of 15 amino acids. Germline CDR1 SGHRS, CDR2 YFSETQ. The CDR3: CASSLGVTYQETQYF. The CDR3 DNA reads TGCGCCAGCAGCTTAGGGGTCACCTACCAAGAGACCCAGTACTTC.

This rearrangement joins TRBV18 to TRBJ2-1, with 11 positions matching TRBD2. The CDR3 extends over 15 amino acids. Trimming took 2 bases from V and 8 from J; bases not matched to a gene: 5. CDR1 and CDR2 (germline): KGHSH, LQKENI. This CDR3 is CASSPKLAGDDEQFF. As DNA, the CDR3 is TGTGCCAGCTCACCAAAACTAGCGGGAGACGATGAGCAGTTCTTC.

This rearrangement joins TRBV28 to TRBJ2-7; 8 nucleotides line up with TRBD2. From germline, CDR1 is MDHEN and CDR2 SYDVKM. The junction had 5 bases not matched to a gene; V was cut back by 6 bases and J by 4 bases. This CDR3 spans 13 amino acids. In nucleotides, the CDR3 is TGTGCCAGCAGCCCGGGAGGGACTTACGAGCAGTACTTC. Protein product: CASSPGGTYEQYF.

V usage is TRBV2 and J usage is TRBJ2-7, with unresolved D. Germline V gene sequence: CDR1 SNHLY, CDR2 FYNNEI. Deletions cut 2 bases from V and 4 bases from J, with 12 bases between. CDR3 length: 14 residues. In DNA, the CDR3 is TGTGCCAGCAGTGAAATGGGGTCTGTATACGAGCAGTACGTC. This translates into CASSEMGSVYEQYV.

This clone was found once. The genes are TRBV9 and TRBJ1-3; no reliable D call. Germline lookup yields CDR1 SGDLS and CDR2 YYNGEE. The CDR3 totals 16 residues. V shed 5 bases and J shed 0 bases, with 15 bases lying between them. Here the CDR3 reads CASSTSSINSGNTIYF. In DNA form, the CDR3 reads TGTGCCAGCAGTACCAGCAGTATCAACTCTGGAAACACCATATATTTT.

This sequence joins TRBV6-1 and TRBJ1-2; D may be TRBD1 (6 bases). Trimming pared 3 bases from V and 8 bases from J, leaving 10 bases between. This CDR3 region has 12 residues. From germline, CDR1 is MNHNS and CDR2 SASEGT. DNA of the CDR3: TGTGCCAGCAGTGACAACAGGGACGGCTACACCTTC. Protein sequence: CASSDNRDGYTF.

V usage is TRBV18 and J usage is TRBJ1-5; the D gene is possibly TRBD1 (6 bases). Germline CDR1 and CDR2: KGHSH and LQKENI. This CDR3 is built from 16 residues. The V and J ends lost 4 bases and 4 bases respectively, with 17 bases between them. In nucleotides, the CDR3 is TGTGCCAGCTCACGCATCTCGACAGGTGGGAATCAGCCCCAGCATTTT. Translation: CASSRISTGGNQPQHF.

The J gene is TRBJ2-3, the V gene TRBV7-2, with TRBD2 identical over 12 bases. V trimming: 4 bases; J trimming: 4 bases; junction bases outside the gene matches: 12. This CDR3 contains 18 residues. Germline lookup yields CDR1 SGHTA and CDR2 FQGNSA. CDR3 amino acids: CASSYPGLAGPEADTQYF. In DNA, the CDR3 is TGTGCCAGCAGCTACCCCGGACTAGCGGGACCTGAGGCAGATACGCAGTATTTT.

The chain employs TRBV19 and TRBJ2-5; weak D call: TRBD1 (5 bases). Germline V gene sequence: CDR1 LNHDA, CDR2 SQIVND (reference sequence). V was clipped by 3 bases and J by 3 bases, with 11 bases between them. CDR3 length: 14 residues. CDR3 in amino acids: CASSMSGAKETQYF. CDR3 coding DNA: TGTGCCAGTAGTATGAGTGGGGCAAAAGAGACCCAGTACTTC.

The chain combines TRBV10-1 with TRBJ2-1; a weak D match, TRBD2 (5 bases). Trimming took 6 bases from V and 10 from J, leaving 16 bases between them. CDR1 and CDR2 (germline): WNHNN, SYGVQD (reference sequence). The CDR3 spans 13 residues. The CDR3 region has the DNA TGCGCCAGCAGGGCTAGCCCGGCAATGGAGCAGTTCTTC. Residues: CASRASPAMEQFF.

The V and J genes are TRBV7-9 and TRBJ2-5, with 7 nucleotides matching TRBD1. The CDR3 is 14 residues long. CDR1 is SEHNR and CDR2 is FQNEAQ in the germline V gene (reference sequence). The ends lost 5 bases at V and 5 bases at J; junction bases unmatched: 8. CDR3 DNA: TGTGCCAGCAGCGTCACAGGGGAACGGGAGACCCAGTACTTC. As protein: CASSVTGERETQYF.

The genes are TRBV19 and TRBJ1-5, with a weak D call TRBD1 (6 bases). V shed 5 bases and J shed 2 bases, with 16 bases lying between them. CDR3 length: 16 amino acids. The V gene's germline CDR1 is LNHDA and CDR2 SQIVND (reference sequence). The CDR3 reads CASSPYRVTGNQPQHF. For the CDR3, the DNA is TGTGCCAGTAGTCCCTACAGGGTTACGGGCAATCAGCCCCAGCATTTT. The variable domain in full, with the rest retrieved from reference TRBV19 and TRBJ1-5, is DGGITQSPKYLFRKEGQNVTLSCEQNLNHDAMYWYRQDPGQGLRLIYYSQIVNDFQKGDIAEGYSVSREKKESFPLTVTSAQKNPTAFYLCASSPYRVTGNQPQHFGDGTRLSIL.

The V gene is TRBV7-8, the J gene TRBJ1-1, with unresolved D. Trimming removed 5 bases from V and 1 base from J, with 8 bases in between. CDR3 length: 13 amino acids. Germline CDR1 is SGHVS and CDR2 is FQNEAQ. CDR3 bases: TGTGCCAGCAGCCTAATCCGGAACACTGAAGCTTTCTTT. It translates to CASSLIRNTEAFF.

The chain couples TRBV27 to TRBJ1-4; possible D gene TRBD1, 5 bases. Germline-derived CDR1 and CDR2 are MNHEY and SMNVEV (reference sequence). Trimming stripped 2 bases from V and 6 bases from J, with 13 bases between. The CDR3 consists of 15 residues. CDR3 region: CASSLTPQGYEKLFF. For the CDR3, the DNA is TGTGCCAGCAGTTTAACCCCGCAGGGATATGAAAAACTGTTTTTT. The full variable domain, its missing parts supplied by reference TRBV27 and TRBJ1-4, is EAQVTQNPRYLITVTGKKLTVTCSQNMNHEYMSWYRQDPGLGLRQIYYSMNVEVTDKGDVPEGYKVSRKEKRNFPLILESPSPNQTSLYFCASSLTPQGYEKLFFGSGTQLSVL.

This clone was counted once. The chain joins TRBV4-1 to TRBJ2-1, with 9 bases fitting TRBD2. The CDR3 covers 15 residues. Trimming at V came to 1 base and at J to 7 bases, leaving 5 bases not matched to a gene. Germline loops: CDR1 MGHRA, CDR2 YSYEKL. The CDR3 protein is CASSQAETSGNEQFF. The CDR3 coding sequence is TGCGCCAGCAGCCAAGCGGAGACTAGCGGAAATGAGCAGTTCTTC.

The chain employs TRBV5-8 and TRBJ1-4, with D maybe TRBD1 (5 bases). The ends were cut back, 4 bases at V and 4 bases at J, with 8 bases in the middle. This CDR3 spans 13 amino acids. Germline CDR1 reads SGHTS; CDR2 reads YDEGEE. The CDR3 DNA is TGTGCCAGCAGCCGGGACCTTAATGAAAAACTGTTTTTT. The encoded protein is CASSRDLNEKLFF.

The rearrangement joins TRBV5-1 to TRBJ2-3; perhaps TRBD1 as D (6 bases). There are 14 residues in the CDR3. Trimming removed 7 bases at V and 5 bases at J, with 17 bases between. The germline gives CDR1 SGHRS, CDR2 YFSETQ. The DNA of the CDR3 is TGCGCCAGCTCCGAAGGGCAGGGGATAGATACGCAGTATTTT. Translated: CASSEGQGIDTQYF.

The chain employs TRBV10-3 and TRBJ2-5; D gene ambiguous. Trimming left V 4 bases short and J 13 bases short, with 16 bases between. The CDR3 totals 12 residues. CDR1 ENHRY and CDR2 SYGVKD come from the germline V gene. The CDR3 loop is CAISASGRGLYF. The CDR3 DNA reads TGTGCCATCAGTGCCTCCGGTCGTGGGCTGTACTTC.

The chain employs TRBV7-9 and TRBJ1-6; D is unresolved. This CDR3 region has 14 residues. The V and J ends lost 1 base and 5 bases respectively, with 6 bases between them. Germline-derived CDR1 and CDR2 are SEHNR and FQNEAQ (reference sequence). Written as DNA, the CDR3 is TGTGCCAGCAGCTTAGGTACAAATAATTCACCCCTCCACTTT. This translates into CASSLGTNNSPLHF. Together with reference TRBV7-9 and TRBJ1-6, the CDR3 gives the full variable domain: DTGVSQNPRHKITKRGQNVTFRCDPISEHNRLYWYRQTLGQGPEFLTYFQNEAQLEKSRLLSDRFSAERPKGSFSTLEIQRTEQGDSAMYLCASSLGTNNSPLHFGNGTRLTVT.